The next 16 T cell receptor beta chains were all read from a single sample in a study of blood T cell repertoires in COVID-19 (dated by TCRdb to 2020 to 2022). The library was generated by the immunoSEQ multiplex PCR assay. TCRdb limited this immuneACCESS table to in-frame rearrangements with V and J called. A share of clones is missing; checked studies link under half to unresolved V genes, and the rest is unexplained. Here the sample has roughly 220,000 clones; 86% occur a single time. The ten largest account for roughly a tenth of the sample. Source material: peripheral blood. These receptor sequences come from a woman in her forties or fifties with COVID-19, enrolled during active disease.

The J gene is TRBJ2-7, the V gene TRBV6-4; 7 bases fit TRBD1. This CDR3 has 17 residues. Trimming at V came to 4 bases and at J to 0 bases, leaving 12 bases not matched to a gene. Germline CDR1 MRHNA, CDR2 SNTAGT. CDR3 residues: CASSATLIDRASYEQYV. The CDR3 coding sequence is TGTGCCAGCAGTGCCACTTTAATAGACAGGGCCTCCTACGAGCAGTACGTC.

The chain links TRBV5-1 to TRBJ1-2; 8 positions agree with TRBD1. CDR3 length: 16 residues. V dropped 4 bases and J dropped 0; count of bases not matched to a gene: 8. CDR1 and CDR2 (germline): SGHRS, YFSETQ. CDR3 protein: CASSPNYRGANYGYTF. The DNA for the CDR3 is TGCGCCAGCAGCCCAAACTACAGGGGGGCTAACTATGGCTACACCTTC.

This clone has only one observation. J is TRBJ2-1 and V is TRBV5-1; 16 bases map to TRBD2. Per germline, CDR1 SGHRS and CDR2 YFSETQ. This CDR3 spans 16 amino acids. V was clipped by 3 bases and J by 10 bases; unmatched bases: 7. CDR3 DNA sequence: TGCGCCAGCAGCTCCGGGACTAGCGGGGGGGCCGAAGAGCAGTTCTTC. It encodes CASSSGTSGGAEEQFF.

The chain has TRBV9 and TRBJ2-1; 9 bases line up with TRBD1. Germline loops: CDR1 SGDLS, CDR2 YYNGEE. After removal of 4 bases from V and 9 bases from J, the junction contained 11 bases not matched to a gene. The CDR3 is 15 amino acids. The CDR3 here is CASSLAGTGLPEQFF. DNA of the CDR3: TGTGCCAGCAGCCTCGCCGGGACAGGGTTGCCTGAGCAGTTCTTC.

The CDR3 region has the DNA TGTGCCAGCAGCTTATTTCGGGGGGGCATCGAGACCCAGTACTTC. This sequence encodes CASSLFRGGIETQYF. V and J are TRBV7-2 and TRBJ2-5; TRBD2 matches at 8 bases. Germline CDR1 and CDR2: SGHTA and FQGNSA. The CDR3 spans 15 residues. Trimming removed 2 bases from V and 5 bases from J; junction bases left unmatched: 7.

CDR3 sequence reads: CASSSTSLTDTQYF. The CDR3 DNA follows: TGTGCCAGCTCATCCACTAGCCTCACAGATACGCAGTATTTT. The V gene is TRBV18, the J gene TRBJ2-3, with a weak D call TRBD2 (6 bases). Germline values: CDR1 KGHSH, CDR2 LQKENI. V gave up 5 bases and J gave up 2 bases, with 11 bases separating them. The CDR3 consists of 14 residues.

The rearrangement links TRBV24-1 to TRBJ2-5; possible D gene TRBD1, 7 bases. The germline gives CDR1 KGHDR, CDR2 SFDVKD. The V gene lost 6 bases and the J gene lost 5 bases, with 12 bases spanning the gap. The CDR3 sequence is 13 residues long. The CDR3 DNA is TGTGCCACCAGTCAGGGGGGACGGGAGACCCAGTACTTC. It yields the protein CATSQGGRETQYF.

To note about this clone: Other DNA sequences in the same sample also yield this CDR3. The J gene is TRBJ1-1, the V gene TRBV27; D call uncertain. Per the germline V gene, CDR1 is MNHEY and CDR2 is SMNVEV (reference sequence). V dropped 2 bases and J dropped 1 base, with 5 bases sitting between them. CDR3 length equals 13 residues. This CDR3 is CASSLGPNTEAFF. CDR3 in DNA: TGTGCCAGCAGTTTAGGCCCGAACACTGAAGCTTTCTTT.

Only a few counts were recorded for this clone. The CDR3 region is CASNVDRTGSPLHF. CDR3 coding DNA: TGTGCCAGCAATGTGGACAGGACGGGTTCACCCCTCCACTTT. The rearrangement uses TRBV2 and TRBJ1-6; 7 nucleotides align to TRBD1. This CDR3 spans 14 amino acids. V dropped 7 bases and J dropped 9; count of bases not matched to a gene: 9. Germline CDR1 SNHLY, CDR2 FYNNEI. The whole variable domain, filled in from reference TRBV2 and TRBJ1-6, reads EPEVTQTPSHQVTQMGQEVILRCVPISNHLYFYWYRQILGQKVEFLVSFYNNEISEKSEIFDDQFSVERPDGSNFTLKIRSTKLEDSAMYFCASNVDRTGSPLHFGNGTRLTVT.

The gene calls are TRBV3-1 (or the pseudogene TRBV3-2) and TRBJ2-7, with 7 bases aligning to TRBD1. Germline CDR1 and CDR2: LGHDT and YNNKEL (reference sequence). The CDR3 covers 17 residues. J was trimmed by 0 bases and V by 3 bases; bases with no gene match: 11. The CDR3 spells CASSQAGTVFLSYEQYF. The CDR3 DNA is TGTGCCAGCAGCCAGGCCGGGACAGTGTTCCTCTCCTACGAGCAGTACTTC.

This chain links TRBV15 with TRBJ2-7; D call uncertain. The CDR3 is made up of 17 amino acids. Trimming removed 5 bases from V and 2 bases from J, with 22 bases in between. The germline V gene encodes CDR1 LNHNV and CDR2 YYDKDF (reference sequence). DNA of the CDR3: TGTGCCACCAGCCCTGGTTATAAGTTCGGTGCCACCTACGAGCAGTACTTC. Protein product: CATSPGYKFGATYEQYF.

The V call is TRBV3-1 (or the pseudogene TRBV3-2), the J call TRBJ1-1, with unresolved D. V shed 1 base and J shed 6 bases, with 9 bases lying between them. Germline CDR1 is LGHDT and CDR2 is YNNKEL (reference sequence). The CDR3 has 13 amino acids. CDR3 loop: CASSQGVRAEAFF. The CDR3, as DNA: TGTGCCAGCAGCCAAGGGGTACGGGCTGAAGCTTTCTTT.

The chain recombines TRBV11-2 with TRBJ1-2, with D perhaps matching TRBD1 (5 bases). The CDR3 is made up of 14 amino acids. V was shortened by 4 bases and J by 4 bases, with 13 bases between the two germline ends. CDR1 and CDR2 from the germline V gene are SGHAT and FQNNGV. The chain's CDR3 is CASSSREGVYGYTF. The DNA for the CDR3 is TGTGCCAGCAGCTCCAGGGAAGGGGTCTATGGCTACACCTTC. Supplemented by reference TRBV11-2 and TRBJ1-2, the full variable domain reads EAGVAQSPRYKIIEKRQSVAFWCNPISGHATLYWYQQILGQGPKLLIQFQNNGVVDDSQLPKDRFSAERLKGVDSTLKIQPAKLEDSAVYLCASSSREGVYGYTFGSGTRLTVV.

This clone came up a few times. The chain links TRBV5-8 to TRBJ1-3; tentative D call: TRBD1 (6 bases). CDR3 size: 15 residues. Germline V gene sequence: CDR1 SGHTS, CDR2 YDEGEE. The ends were cut back, 4 bases at V and 0 bases at J, with 11 bases in the middle. CDR3 nucleotide sequence: TGTGCCAGCAGCCTACAGGGCTTCTCTGGAAACACCATATATTTT. Encoded protein: CASSLQGFSGNTIYF.

This clone came up many times. This chain links TRBV5-1 with TRBJ1-1; TRBD1 aligns across 8 bases. J lost 1 base, V lost 7 bases, and 6 bases had no gene match. Germline CDR1 and CDR2: SGHRS and YFSETQ. The CDR3 spans 14 residues. The CDR3 nucleotides read TGCGCCAGCCGCCGGGGACAGGCGAACACTGAAGCTTTCTTT. This translates into CASRRGQANTEAFF.

This clone was found once. V and J are TRBV27 and TRBJ1-2; D unresolved. V was cut by 7 bases and J by 4 bases, with 13 bases left in between. Germline V gives CDR1 MNHEY, CDR2 SMNVEV (reference sequence). The CDR3 contains 13 residues. The CDR3: CASMERAGYGYTF. For the CDR3, the DNA is TGTGCCAGCATGGAGAGGGCTGGCTATGGCTACACCTTC.